This passage covers 6 T cell receptor beta chains from one sample sequenced in a study of identical twins. TCRdb reprocessed the 5' RACE reads via MiXCR and lists one record per CDR3 protein. Counted here are 1.5 million to 2 million distinct CDR3 sequences, under 35% occurring once; the ten biggest clones make up 0.27%. The sample taken for sequencing was cord blood. Every receptor here comes from a newborn girl in good health.

This clonotype was found a few times. The gene calls are TRBV7-8 and TRBJ2-4, with TRBD1 matching over 7 bases. The V gene end was trimmed by 5 bases and the J gene end by 3 bases; junction bases not matched to a gene: 22. The CDR3 contains 20 residues. CDR1 and CDR2 (germline): SGHVS, FQNEAQ. Here the CDR3 DNA reads TGTGCCAGCAGCCTCTTCCCCTTCTCGGACAGGAGAAATGGCAAAAACATTCAGTACTTC. This translates into CASSLFPFSDRRNGKNIQYF.

This clonotype was counted many times. The chain joins TRBV20-1 to TRBJ2-3; D is ambiguous. Germline V gene data show CDR1 as DFQATT and CDR2 as SNEGSKA (reference sequence). V shed 0 bases and J shed 2 bases, with 9 bases lying between them. The CDR3 consists of 14 residues. The DNA of the CDR3 is TGCAGTGCTAGAGATACCAGGTTCACAGATACGCAGTATTTT. Its translation is CSARDTRFTDTQYF.

This clonotype was counted between two and nine times. The chain has TRBV12-3 or TRBV12-4 and TRBJ2-1, with TRBD2 matching 7 bases. The CDR3 runs to 15 residues. V lost 2 bases to trimming and J lost 9 bases; unmatched junction nucleotides: 10. CDR3 coding DNA: TGTGCCAGCAGTTTATTTCGCGGGAGTAGTTCTGAGCAGTTCTTC. Protein sequence: CASSLFRGSSSEQFF.

V and J are TRBV27 and TRBJ2-7, with D perhaps TRBD1 or TRBD2 (6 bases each). Germline CDR1 is MNHEY and CDR2 is SMNVEV (reference sequence). The CDR3 is 14 residues long. V was clipped by 6 bases and J by 11 bases, with 23 bases between them. CDR3 sequence (DNA): TGTGCCAGCAGCTCACCCAGCCGGGGGACAACGGAGTACTTC. Translation gives CASSSPSRGTTEYF.

This clonotype was observed a handful of times. The chain recombines TRBV11-2 with TRBJ2-5, with a tentative D call TRBD1 (5 bases). The ends were cut back, 5 bases at V and 5 bases at J, with 18 bases in the middle. The CDR3 extends over 15 amino acids. CDR1 and CDR2 from the germline V gene are SGHAT and FQNNGV. As DNA, the CDR3 is TGTGCCAGCAGCCGACAGTATGTCGGAAGCGAGACCCAGTACTTC. Translation: CASSRQYVGSETQYF.

The chain couples TRBV29-1 to TRBJ2-5; the D call may be TRBD1 or TRBD2 (5 bases each). Germline CDR1 is SQVTM and CDR2 is ANQGSEA. The CDR3 spans 12 residues. V dropped 4 bases and J dropped 5 bases, with 11 bases sitting between them. The CDR3 sequence: CSVVRGAETQYF. In DNA form, the CDR3 reads TGCAGCGTTGTACGGGGCGCGGAGACCCAGTACTTC.